This T cell receptor beta chain was identified during a study of blood T cell repertoires in COVID-19. On this clone: The sample carries other DNA sequences with the same CDR3.

Here immunoSEQ multiplex PCR was the method, and the copy in TCRdb shows in-frame clones only, minus some. The data show 120,000 to 150,000 clones, roughly 86% seen once. V shed 3 bases and J 6 bases; nucleotides not matched to a gene: 6. The CDR3 is 15 amino acids. The germline gives CDR1 KGHSH, CDR2 LQKENI. The J gene is TRBJ1-5, the V gene TRBV18; TRBD1 aligns across 9 bases. The receptor's source is a man in his forties or fifties with active or convalescent COVID-19. Sequenced sample: peripheral blood. The CDR3 coding sequence is TGTGCCAGCTCACCTGGGACAGGGAGGGGTCAGCCCCAGCATTTT. Its translation is CASSPGTGRGQPQHF.